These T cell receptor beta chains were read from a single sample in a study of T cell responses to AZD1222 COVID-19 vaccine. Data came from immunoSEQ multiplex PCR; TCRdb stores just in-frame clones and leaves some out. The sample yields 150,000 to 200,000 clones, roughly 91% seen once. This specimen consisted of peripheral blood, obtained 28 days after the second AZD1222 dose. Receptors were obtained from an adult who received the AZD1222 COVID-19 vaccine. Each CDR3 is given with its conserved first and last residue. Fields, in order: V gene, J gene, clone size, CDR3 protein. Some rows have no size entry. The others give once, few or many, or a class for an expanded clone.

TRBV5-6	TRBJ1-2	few	CASSIGVTGYGYTF
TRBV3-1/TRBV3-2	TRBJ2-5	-	CASVGWGLAGGNQETQYF
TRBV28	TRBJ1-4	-	CASSLGTGLANEKLFF
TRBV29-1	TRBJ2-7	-	CSVDTPGARGSYEQYF
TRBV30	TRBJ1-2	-	CAWSVPSLAYGYTF
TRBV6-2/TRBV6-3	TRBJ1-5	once	CASSPTGAPYQPQHF
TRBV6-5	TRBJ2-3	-	CATHPQGSTDTQYF
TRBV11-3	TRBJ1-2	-	CASSLTGKEANGYTF
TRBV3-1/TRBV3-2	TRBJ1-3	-	CASISHGNTIYF
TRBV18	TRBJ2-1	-	CASSPTTSGGAFGNEQFF
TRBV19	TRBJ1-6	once	CASSMGAWNYNSPLHF